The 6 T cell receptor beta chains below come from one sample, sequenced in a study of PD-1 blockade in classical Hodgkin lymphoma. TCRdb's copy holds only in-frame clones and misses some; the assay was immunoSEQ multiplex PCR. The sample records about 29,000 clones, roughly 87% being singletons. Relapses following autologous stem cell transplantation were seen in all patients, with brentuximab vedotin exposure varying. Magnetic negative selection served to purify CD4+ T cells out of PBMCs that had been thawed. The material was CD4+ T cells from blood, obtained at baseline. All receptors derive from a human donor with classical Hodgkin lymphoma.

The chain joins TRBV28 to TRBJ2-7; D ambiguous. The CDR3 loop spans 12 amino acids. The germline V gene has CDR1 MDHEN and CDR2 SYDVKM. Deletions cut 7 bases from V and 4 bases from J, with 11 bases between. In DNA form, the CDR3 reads TGTGCCAGCAATGACGGACGATACGAGCAGTACTTC. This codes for CASNDGRYEQYF.

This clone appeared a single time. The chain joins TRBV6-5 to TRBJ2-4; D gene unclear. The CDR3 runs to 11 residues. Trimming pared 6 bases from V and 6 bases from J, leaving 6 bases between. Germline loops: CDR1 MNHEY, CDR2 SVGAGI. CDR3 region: CASRTRNIQYF. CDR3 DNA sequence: TGTGCCAGCAGGACCCGAAACATTCAGTACTTC.

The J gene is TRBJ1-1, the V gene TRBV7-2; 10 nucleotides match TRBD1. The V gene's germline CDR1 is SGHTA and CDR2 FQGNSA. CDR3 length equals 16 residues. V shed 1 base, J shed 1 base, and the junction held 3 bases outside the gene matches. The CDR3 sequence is CASSLETGGANTEAFF. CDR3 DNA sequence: TGTGCCAGCAGCTTAGAGACAGGGGGCGCGAACACTGAAGCTTTCTTT.

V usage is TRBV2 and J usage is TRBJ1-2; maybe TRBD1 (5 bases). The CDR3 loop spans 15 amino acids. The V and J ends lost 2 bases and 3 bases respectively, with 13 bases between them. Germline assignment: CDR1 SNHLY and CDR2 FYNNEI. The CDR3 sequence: CASSESGAKDYGYTF. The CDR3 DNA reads TGTGCCAGCAGTGAAAGTGGGGCGAAGGACTATGGCTACACCTTC.

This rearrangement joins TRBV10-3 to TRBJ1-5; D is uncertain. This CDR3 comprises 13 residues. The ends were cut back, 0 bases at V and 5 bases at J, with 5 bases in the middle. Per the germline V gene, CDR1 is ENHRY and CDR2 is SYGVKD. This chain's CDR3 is CAISESADQPQHF. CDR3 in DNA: TGTGCCATCAGTGAGTCAGCGGATCAGCCCCAGCATTTT.

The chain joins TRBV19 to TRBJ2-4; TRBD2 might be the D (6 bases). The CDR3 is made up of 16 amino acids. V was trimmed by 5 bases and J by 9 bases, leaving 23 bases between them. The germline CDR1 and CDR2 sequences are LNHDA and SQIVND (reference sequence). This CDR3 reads CASSGGGTLSWGIQYF. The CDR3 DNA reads TGTGCCAGTAGTGGCGGAGGGACTTTGAGCTGGGGCATTCAGTACTTC.